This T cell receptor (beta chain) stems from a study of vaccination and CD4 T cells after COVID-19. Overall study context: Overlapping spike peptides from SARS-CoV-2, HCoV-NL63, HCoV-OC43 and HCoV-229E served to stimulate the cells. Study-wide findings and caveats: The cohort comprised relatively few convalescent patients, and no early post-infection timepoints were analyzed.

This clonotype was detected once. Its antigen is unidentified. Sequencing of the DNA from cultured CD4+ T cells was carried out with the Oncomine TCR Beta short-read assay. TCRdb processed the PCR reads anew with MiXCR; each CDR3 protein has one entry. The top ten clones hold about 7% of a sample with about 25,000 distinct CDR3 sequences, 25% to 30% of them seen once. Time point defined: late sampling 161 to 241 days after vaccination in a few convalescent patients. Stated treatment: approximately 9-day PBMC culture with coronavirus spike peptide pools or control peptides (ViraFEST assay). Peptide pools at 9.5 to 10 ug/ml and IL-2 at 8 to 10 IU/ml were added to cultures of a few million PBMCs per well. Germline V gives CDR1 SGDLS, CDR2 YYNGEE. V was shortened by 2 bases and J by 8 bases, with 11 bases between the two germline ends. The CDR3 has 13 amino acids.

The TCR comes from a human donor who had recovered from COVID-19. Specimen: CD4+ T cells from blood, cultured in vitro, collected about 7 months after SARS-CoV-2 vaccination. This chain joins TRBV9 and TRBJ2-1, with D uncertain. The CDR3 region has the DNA TGTGCCAGCAGCGTCCCCGACAAGGATGAGCAGTTCTTC. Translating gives CASSVPDKDEQFF.